This T cell receptor beta chain was sequenced during a study of a mutant IDH1 vaccine in newly diagnosed glioma. The overall study: Commencement of vaccination occurred 4-6 weeks following radiotherapy alone, or concurrently with temozolomide cycles. Treated patients were approximately 62% male, roughly 38% female, mean age roughly 39 years.

Using immunoSEQ multiplex PCR, the repertoire was profiled, and TCRdb retains in-frame clones only, with some absent. Of around 30,000 clones detected, around 80% appear once; the ten largest clones hold 7% to 10%. The CDR3 has 17 residues. CDR1 and CDR2 from the germline V gene are LNHDA and SQIVND (reference sequence). Trimming left V 0 bases short and J 0 bases short, with 13 bases between. Points on this clone: Antigen unknown.

Time point given: week 23, last vaccination. Vaccine doses each comprised 300 ug of mutant IDH1 20-mer peptide, with topical imiquimod. Donors' newly diagnosed IDH1-mutant WHO grade 3 or 4 astrocytomas lacked nuclear ATRX. The clonotype originates from a young woman with glioma. The chain couples TRBV19 to TRBJ2-3; D might be TRBD1 (6 bases). The sequences come from PBMCs, collected from a glioma patient whose treatment included an IDH1 peptide vaccine. The DNA for the CDR3 is TGTGCCAGTAGTATAGAAGGACAGTCAACCAGCACAGATACGCAGTATTTT. This gives the protein CASSIEGQSTSTDTQYF.